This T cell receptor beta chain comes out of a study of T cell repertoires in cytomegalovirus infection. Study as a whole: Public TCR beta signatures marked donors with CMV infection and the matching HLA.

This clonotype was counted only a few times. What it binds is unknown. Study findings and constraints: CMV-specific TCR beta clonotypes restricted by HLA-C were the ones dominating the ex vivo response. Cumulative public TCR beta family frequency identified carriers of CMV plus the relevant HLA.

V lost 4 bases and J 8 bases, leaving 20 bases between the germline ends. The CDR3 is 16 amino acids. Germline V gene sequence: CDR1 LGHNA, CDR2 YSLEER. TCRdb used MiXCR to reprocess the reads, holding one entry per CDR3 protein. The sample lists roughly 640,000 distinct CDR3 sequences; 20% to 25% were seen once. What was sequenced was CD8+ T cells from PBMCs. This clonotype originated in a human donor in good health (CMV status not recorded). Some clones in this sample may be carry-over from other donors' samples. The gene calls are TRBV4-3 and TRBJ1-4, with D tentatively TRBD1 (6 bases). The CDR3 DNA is TGCGCCAGCAGCCGCCAGGGCGGCAGGGGACGCGAAAAACTGTTTTTT. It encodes CASSRQGGRGREKLFF.